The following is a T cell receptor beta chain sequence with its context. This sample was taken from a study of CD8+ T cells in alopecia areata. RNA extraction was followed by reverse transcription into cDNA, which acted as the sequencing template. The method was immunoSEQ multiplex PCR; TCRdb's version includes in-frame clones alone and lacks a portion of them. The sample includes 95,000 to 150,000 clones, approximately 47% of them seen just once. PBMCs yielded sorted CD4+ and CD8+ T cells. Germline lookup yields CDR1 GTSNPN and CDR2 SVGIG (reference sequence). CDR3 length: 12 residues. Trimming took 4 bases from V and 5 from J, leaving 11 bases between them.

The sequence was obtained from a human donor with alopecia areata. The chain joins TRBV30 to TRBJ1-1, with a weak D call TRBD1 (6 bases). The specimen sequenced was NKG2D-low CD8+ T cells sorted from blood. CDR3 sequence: CAWTQGSTEAFF. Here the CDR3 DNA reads TGTGCCTGGACACAGGGAAGTACTGAAGCTTTCTTT.